These 25 T cell receptor beta chains were sequenced from one sample in a study of control samples from healthy donors and cancer patients. Assay: immunoSEQ multiplex PCR; the TCRdb copy retains only in-frame clones and omits some. The table records 95,000 to 150,000 clones, 88% of them present only once. Source material: blood. The receptors stem from a middle-aged man in good health.

V and J are TRBV25-1 and TRBJ2-7; D remains ambiguous. The CDR3 is 14 residues long. Germline V gene data show CDR1 as MGHDK and CDR2 as SYGVNS. V was clipped by 5 bases and J by 1 base, with 12 bases between them. In DNA, the CDR3 is TGTGCCAGCAGTACCCAAGGAAGGTCCTACGAGCAGTACTTC. Protein product: CASSTQGRSYEQYF.

This clone was seen just once. The gene calls are TRBV24-1 and TRBJ1-2; D gene uncertain. The length of the CDR3 is 13 residues. The V gene lost 7 bases and the J gene lost 5 bases, with 13 bases spanning the gap. Germline V gene data show CDR1 as KGHDR and CDR2 as SFDVKD. Here the CDR3 DNA reads TGTGCCACCAGCACCGGGAACATGTATGGCTACACCTTC. Its protein product is CATSTGNMYGYTF.

This sequence joins TRBV7-6 and TRBJ2-7; 9 bases agree with TRBD1. The trim removed 5 bases at V and 5 bases at J, leaving 10 bases unmatched. CDR3 length: 15 amino acids. Germline assignment: CDR1 SGHVS and CDR2 FNYEAQ. The CDR3 coding sequence is TGTGCCAGCAGCCCTGGACAGACAGGGGGGCACGAGCAGTACTTC. Translation gives CASSPGQTGGHEQYF.

The chain carries TRBV27 and TRBJ1-1; D gene uncertain. V dropped 6 bases and J dropped 5 bases, with 13 bases sitting between them. Germline CDR1 and CDR2: MNHEY and SMNVEV (reference sequence). CDR3 length: 13 amino acids. In DNA, the CDR3 is TGTGCCAGCAGCCGACCCGGTTATACTGAAGCTTTCTTT. This codes for CASSRPGYTEAFF.

This rearrangement joins TRBV7-2 to TRBJ2-3, with 7 positions matching TRBD2. The CDR3 sequence is 16 residues long. Germline CDR1 reads SGHTA; CDR2 reads FQGNSA. The V gene end was trimmed by 5 bases and the J gene end by 6 bases; junction bases not matched to a gene: 14. The CDR3 DNA reads as TGTGCCAGCAGCGTTAGCGGGTCGTGGGCTCCGGATACGCAGTATTTT. Amino acid sequence: CASSVSGSWAPDTQYF. The entire variable domain, with the rest obtained from reference TRBV7-2 and TRBJ2-3, is as follows: GAGVSQSPSNKVTEKGKDVELRCDPISGHTALYWYRQSLGQGLEFLIYFQGNSAPDKSGLPSDRFSAERTGGSVSTLTIQRTQQEDSAVYLCASSVSGSWAPDTQYFGPGTRLTVL.

The V and J genes are TRBV5-6 and TRBJ1-5; weak D call: TRBD1 (6 bases). Germline-derived CDR1 and CDR2 are SGHDT and YYEEEE. The V end was cut by 4 bases, the J end by 1 base, with 15 bases between. The CDR3 length is 16 residues. CDR3 nucleotide sequence: TGTGCCAGCAGCAGGGGGAGGGGATGGAGCAATCAGCCCCAGCATTTT. It yields the protein CASSRGRGWSNQPQHF.

The sample holds one count of this clone. The rearrangement links TRBV2 to TRBJ1-3; D remains unclear. The CDR3 covers 14 residues. The germline V gene has CDR1 SNHLY and CDR2 FYNNEI. Trimming took 6 bases from V and 1 from J, leaving 10 bases between them. The CDR3 region is CASRERRSGNTIYF. CDR3 sequence (DNA): TGTGCCAGCAGGGAAAGAAGGTCTGGAAACACCATATATTTT.

This clone was counted a few times. DNA for the CDR3: TGCAGCGTCCATGCAGGGGGCCATGGCTACACCTTC. Translated, it gives CSVHAGGHGYTF. The chain combines TRBV29-1 with TRBJ1-2; 8 bases are a match to TRBD1. This CDR3 has 12 amino acids. Trimming at V came to 6 bases and at J to 6 bases, leaving 6 bases not matched to a gene. The germline CDR1 and CDR2 sequences are SQVTM and ANQGSEA.

This clone was picked up a small number of times. This rearrangement joins TRBV7-3 to TRBJ1-3, with TRBD1 matching 7 bases. Losses at the gene ends were 5 bases for V and 0 bases for J; bases not matched to a gene: 4. CDR1 SGHTA and CDR2 FQGTGA come from the germline V gene. The length of the CDR3 is 15 residues. The CDR3 reads CASSPGTASGNTIYF. DNA of the CDR3: TGTGCCAGCAGCCCGGGGACAGCCTCTGGAAACACCATATATTTT.

The chain uses TRBV24-1 and TRBJ2-3; D perhaps matches TRBD2 (5 bases). Trimming pared 2 bases from V and 3 bases from J, leaving 11 bases between. The germline CDR1 and CDR2 sequences are KGHDR and SFDVKD. The CDR3 extends over 15 amino acids. This chain's CDR3 is CATSDSRVGTDTQYF. In nucleotides, the CDR3 is TGTGCCACCAGTGATTCGAGGGTGGGTACAGATACGCAGTATTTT.

The chain uses TRBV27 and TRBJ1-2, with D possibly matching TRBD1 (5 bases). CDR1 is MNHEY and CDR2 is SMNVEV in the germline V gene (reference sequence). The V and J ends lost 4 bases and 3 bases respectively, with 9 bases between them. CDR3 length: 13 residues. Written as DNA, the CDR3 is TGTGCCAGCAGTTGGGACGGGTACTATGGCTACACCTTC. This codes for CASSWDGYYGYTF.

The chain uses TRBV18 and TRBJ1-4, with D possibly being TRBD1 (6 bases). The CDR3 loop spans 16 amino acids. Germline V lookup: CDR1 KGHSH, CDR2 LQKENI. Trimming took 3 bases from V and 7 from J, leaving 18 bases between them. CDR3 in amino acids: CASSPGRGGPLEKLFF. CDR3 DNA: TGTGCCAGCTCACCGGGCAGGGGAGGACCCCTTGAAAAACTGTTTTTT.

V usage is TRBV7-2 and J usage is TRBJ1-2; TRBD1 agrees at 7 bases. Germline V gene lookup returns CDR1 SGHTA and CDR2 FQGNSA. V gave up 5 bases and J gave up 0 bases; unmatched junction bases: 3. The CDR3 consists of 14 residues. CDR3 bases: TGTGCCAGCAGCCAGACAGGGACTAACTATGGCTACACCTTC. This encodes CASSQTGTNYGYTF.

The chain has TRBV7-2 and TRBJ2-5; D perhaps matches TRBD2 (5 bases). The V end lost 2 bases, the J end lost 2 bases, and 6 bases lay between the germline ends. CDR1 and CDR2 from the germline V gene are SGHTA and FQGNSA. The CDR3 consists of 13 residues. The CDR3 sequence: CASSLTRQETQYF. The CDR3 DNA follows: TGTGCCAGCAGCTTAACTAGACAAGAGACCCAGTACTTC. Variable domain in full (rest from reference TRBV7-2 and TRBJ2-5): GAGVSQSPSNKVTEKGKDVELRCDPISGHTALYWYRQSLGQGLEFLIYFQGNSAPDKSGLPSDRFSAERTGGSVSTLTIQRTQQEDSAVYLCASSLTRQETQYFGPGTRLLVL.

The V and J genes are TRBV28 and TRBJ1-3; 7 bases agree with TRBD1. Germline lookup yields CDR1 MDHEN and CDR2 SYDVKM. With V trimmed by 5 bases and J by 0 bases, 7 bases remained unmatched. The CDR3 consists of 16 residues. DNA of the CDR3: TGTGCCAGCAGTAAAGACAGGGCCAGCTCTGGAAACACCATATATTTT. Translation gives CASSKDRASSGNTIYF.

The V and J genes are TRBV27 and TRBJ2-3; tentatively, D is TRBD1 (6 bases). Germline CDR1 MNHEY, CDR2 SMNVEV (reference sequence). Trimming left V 3 bases short and J 4 bases short, with 14 bases between. The CDR3 consists of 15 residues. CDR3 protein: CASSFGSRGPDTQYF. For the CDR3, the DNA is TGTGCCAGCAGTTTCGGTAGCAGGGGCCCAGATACGCAGTATTTT.

This clone was seen a handful of times. The V gene is TRBV27, the J gene TRBJ1-6; D is ambiguous. The CDR3 length is 15 residues. Germline CDR1 MNHEY, CDR2 SMNVEV (reference sequence). With 5 bases removed from V and 6 bases from J, the gap between germline ends came to 14 bases. This CDR3 is CASSQEPRSNSPLHF. The CDR3 DNA reads as TGTGCCAGCAGTCAGGAGCCTAGGAGTAATTCACCCCTCCACTTT.

The chain uses TRBV7-9 and TRBJ1-1; 8 nucleotides align to TRBD1. Germline values: CDR1 SEHNR, CDR2 FQNEAQ (reference sequence). V shed 3 bases and J 3 bases; nucleotides not matched to a gene: 3. The CDR3 sequence is 14 residues long. The DNA for the CDR3 is TGTGCCAGCAGCTTCGGACAGGGCGACACTGAAGCTTTCTTT. This gives the protein CASSFGQGDTEAFF.

The chain has TRBV5-6 and TRBJ1-6; TRBD1 matches at 7 bases. J gave up 5 bases and V 3 bases, and 5 bases lay outside the gene matches. The germline V gene has CDR1 SGHDT and CDR2 YYEEEE. The CDR3 runs 15 residues. CDR3 amino acids: CASSWDRANNSPLHF. DNA of the CDR3: TGTGCCAGCAGCTGGGACAGAGCCAATAATTCACCCCTCCACTTT.

V gene TRBV6-2 or TRBV6-3 combines with J gene TRBJ1-2, with D possibly TRBD1 on 5 matching bases. This CDR3 is 14 amino acids long. Trimming left V 3 bases short and J 7 bases short, with 15 bases between. CDR1 and CDR2 from the germline V gene are MNHEY and SVGEGT. As DNA, the CDR3 is TGTGCCAGCAGTTATCGGCAGGGCGCTGGTGGCTACACCTTC. Amino acids: CASSYRQGAGGYTF.

The gene calls are TRBV9 and TRBJ2-1; 10 bases match TRBD2. Germline trimming cut 0 bases from V and 8 bases from J; bases unmatched to any gene: 5. The germline gives CDR1 SGDLS, CDR2 YYNGEE. The CDR3 loop spans 15 amino acids. CDR3 sequence: CASSVVASGGHEQFF. The CDR3 DNA is TGTGCCAGCAGCGTAGTGGCTAGCGGGGGCCATGAGCAGTTCTTC.

This clone was found once. The chain carries TRBV2 and TRBJ2-3; tentatively, D is TRBD2 (7 bases). This CDR3 has 15 residues. CDR1 is SNHLY and CDR2 is FYNNEI in the germline V gene. Trimming cost V 5 bases and J 6 bases, with 18 bases left between them. CDR3 loop: CASSLGGGPTDTQYF. The CDR3 DNA sequence: TGTGCCAGCAGTTTGGGGGGGGGCCCCACGGATACGCAGTATTTT.

CDR3 DNA sequence: TGCGCCAGCAGTGAGTACAGAGGCTTTCATGGGGAGCTGTTTTTT. As protein: CASSEYRGFHGELFF. The J gene is TRBJ2-2, the V gene TRBV10-1; D not certain. Germline CDR1 WNHNN, CDR2 SYGVQD (reference sequence). The CDR3 consists of 15 residues. V was clipped by 1 base and J by 8 bases, with 14 bases between them.

Written as DNA, the CDR3 is TGTGCCAGCAGTTCCACAGGGGGCCCTTTGGGTACTGAAGCTTTCTTT. Amino acid sequence: CASSSTGGPLGTEAFF. The rearrangement joins TRBV2 to TRBJ1-1, with TRBD1 matching 9 bases. Germline assignment: CDR1 SNHLY and CDR2 FYNNEI. This CDR3 contains 16 residues. With V trimmed by 5 bases and J by 5 bases, 12 bases remained unmatched.

This sequence joins TRBV7-3 and TRBJ2-7; 10 nucleotides match TRBD2. J was trimmed by 7 bases and V by 3 bases; bases with no gene match: 9. The V gene's germline CDR1 is SGHTA and CDR2 FQGTGA. This CDR3 is built from 15 residues. In DNA, the CDR3 is TGTGCCAGCAGCTTTGCTAGCGGGGGTGCGGATGAGCAGTACTTC. Its protein product is CASSFASGGADEQYF.